This is a list of T cell receptor beta chains from one sample in a study of T cells in Graves' hyperthyroidism and ophthalmopathy. TCRdb passed the multiplex PCR reads through MiXCR, listing each CDR3 protein once. The repertoire consists of roughly 300,000 distinct CDR3 sequences, with roughly 20% occurring once and the leading ten covering around 50%. Input material: blood. All receptors derive from a woman in her fifties or sixties with Graves' hyperthyroidism. Each CDR3 is given with its conserved first and last residue. Each record gives: V gene, J gene, clone size, D gene, CDR3 protein, CDR3 DNA. The D gene is left open where the match is weak. Expanded clones are given a class, and other clones once, few, many or no size at all.

v_call: TRBV5-1; j_call: TRBJ1-2; clone_size: -; d_call: -; cdr3_aa: CASSEKSNYGYTF; cdr3_nt: TGCGCCAGCAGCGAAAAATCTAACTATGGCTACACCTTC
v_call: TRBV12-5; j_call: TRBJ1-1; clone_size: many; d_call: -; cdr3_aa: CASGLTGPNTEAFF; cdr3_nt: TGTGCTAGTGGTTTGACAGGGCCGAACACTGAAGCTTTCTTT
v_call: TRBV19; j_call: TRBJ1-1; clone_size: few; d_call: -; cdr3_aa: CASSMDGAGTEAFF; cdr3_nt: TGTGCCAGTAGTATGGACGGGGCGGGCACTGAAGCTTTCTTT
v_call: TRBV3-1; j_call: TRBJ2-3; clone_size: many; d_call: -; cdr3_aa: CASSPEDGSTDTQYF; cdr3_nt: TGTGCCAGCAGCCCGGAGGACGGAAGCACAGATACGCAGTATTTT
v_call: TRBV2; j_call: TRBJ1-2; clone_size: many; d_call: -; cdr3_aa: CASSVSGEGGYTF; cdr3_nt: TGTGCCAGCAGCGTCTCAGGCGAGGGGGGCTACACCTTC
v_call: TRBV18; j_call: TRBJ1-4; clone_size: -; d_call: -; cdr3_aa: CASSPRYPLLANEKLFF; cdr3_nt: TGTGCCAGCTCACCCCGGTACCCTTTACTTGCCAATGAAAAACTGTTTTTT
v_call: TRBV28; j_call: TRBJ2-5; clone_size: -; d_call: -; cdr3_aa: CASSLGVGGFETQYF; cdr3_nt: TGTGCCAGCAGCCTAGGAGTAGGGGGATTCGAGACCCAGTACTTC
v_call: TRBV6-1; j_call: TRBJ1-1; clone_size: -; d_call: -; cdr3_aa: CASSKAGAVTEAFF; cdr3_nt: TGTGCCAGCAGTAAGGCAGGAGCGGTGACTGAAGCTTTCTTT
v_call: TRBV20-1; j_call: TRBJ1-6; clone_size: many; d_call: -; cdr3_aa: CSAPGDYNSPLHF; cdr3_nt: TGCAGTGCTCCCGGGGATTATAATTCACCCCTCCACTTT
v_call: TRBV27; j_call: TRBJ2-5; clone_size: many; d_call: TRBD1; cdr3_aa: CASSRRPGTGGAEETQYF; cdr3_nt: TGTGCCAGCAGCCGACGCCCCGGGACAGGGGGAGCGGAAGAGACCCAGTACTTC
v_call: TRBV6-4; j_call: TRBJ2-7; clone_size: few; d_call: -; cdr3_aa: CASSDSTSFYSYEQYF; cdr3_nt: TGTGCCAGCAGTGACTCGACATCCTTCTACTCCTACGAGCAGTACTTC
v_call: TRBV5-1; j_call: TRBJ2-7; clone_size: few; d_call: -; cdr3_aa: CASSLVSGDFTYEQYF; cdr3_nt: TGCGCCAGCAGCTTGGTCTCGGGGGACTTCACCTACGAGCAGTACTTC
v_call: TRBV12-3/TRBV12-4; j_call: TRBJ2-3; clone_size: -; d_call: -; cdr3_aa: CASSLVSVTDTQYF; cdr3_nt: TGTGCCAGCAGTTTAGTATCCGTCACAGATACGCAGTATTTT
v_call: TRBV30; j_call: TRBJ1-2; clone_size: many; d_call: TRBD1; cdr3_aa: CAWDEWDREIYGYTF; cdr3_nt: TGTGCCTGGGACGAATGGGACAGGGAAATCTATGGCTACACCTTC
v_call: TRBV20-1; j_call: TRBJ1-4; clone_size: few; d_call: -; cdr3_aa: CSARALPDEKLFF; cdr3_nt: TGCAGTGCTAGAGCGCTGCCTGATGAAAAACTGTTTTTT
v_call: TRBV7-9; j_call: TRBJ2-1; clone_size: -; d_call: TRBD2; cdr3_aa: CASSLTSSERFF; cdr3_nt: TGTGCCAGCAGCTTGACTAGCAGTGAGCGGTTCTTC
v_call: TRBV19; j_call: TRBJ2-3; clone_size: -; d_call: -; cdr3_aa: CASSEDSTDTQYF; cdr3_nt: TGTGCCAGTAGTGAAGACAGCACAGATACGCAGTATTTT
v_call: TRBV6-9; j_call: TRBJ1-6; clone_size: few; d_call: -; cdr3_aa: CASSYRNPTSYNSPLHF; cdr3_nt: TGTGCCAGCAGTTACCGGAATCCAACCTCCTATAATTCACCCCTCCACTTT
v_call: TRBV19; j_call: TRBJ1-2; clone_size: once; d_call: TRBD1; cdr3_aa: CASSRGTDNYGYTF; cdr3_nt: TGTGCCAGTAGTAGGGGGACAGACAACTATGGCTACACCTTC
v_call: TRBV9; j_call: TRBJ2-1; clone_size: -; d_call: -; cdr3_aa: CASSVDPPGNPYNEQFF; cdr3_nt: TGTGCCAGCAGCGTAGATCCCCCAGGGAACCCCTACAATGAGCAGTTCTTC
v_call: TRBV5-6; j_call: TRBJ1-1; clone_size: -; d_call: -; cdr3_aa: CASSSDELEAFF; cdr3_nt: TGTGCCAGCAGCTCGGACGAATTAGAAGCTTTCTTT
v_call: TRBV11-2; j_call: TRBJ2-3; clone_size: few; d_call: -; cdr3_aa: CASSLGAGSSGDTQYF; cdr3_nt: TGTGCCAGCAGCTTAGGAGCGGGCTCCTCCGGAGATACGCAGTATTTT
v_call: TRBV6-2/TRBV6-3; j_call: TRBJ2-3; clone_size: many; d_call: -; cdr3_aa: CASRRGTSEYTDTQYF; cdr3_nt: TGTGCCAGCAGACGAGGGACGTCGGAGTACACAGATACGCAGTATTTT
v_call: TRBV7-9; j_call: TRBJ2-4; clone_size: few; d_call: TRBD2; cdr3_aa: CASSLLAGDNIQYF; cdr3_nt: TGTGCCAGCAGCTTACTAGCGGGAGATAACATTCAGTACTTC
v_call: TRBV19; j_call: TRBJ1-1; clone_size: few; d_call: -; cdr3_aa: CASSIVGTRTEAFF; cdr3_nt: TGTGCCAGTAGTATAGTAGGGACTCGCACTGAAGCTTTCTTT
v_call: TRBV4-1; j_call: TRBJ1-1; clone_size: many; d_call: -; cdr3_aa: CASSQLETANTEAFF; cdr3_nt: TGCGCCAGCAGCCAGCTAGAGACAGCGAACACTGAAGCTTTCTTT
v_call: TRBV5-1; j_call: TRBJ2-5; clone_size: many; d_call: -; cdr3_aa: CASRGGLHVETQYF; cdr3_nt: TGCGCCAGCAGGGGTGGTCTGCACGTAGAGACCCAGTACTTC
v_call: TRBV2; j_call: TRBJ2-1; clone_size: -; d_call: -; cdr3_aa: CASRERSYNEQFF; cdr3_nt: TGTGCCAGCAGGGAACGCTCCTACAATGAGCAGTTCTTC
v_call: TRBV20-1; j_call: TRBJ2-2; clone_size: -; d_call: TRBD2; cdr3_aa: CSARALAGASNTGELFF; cdr3_nt: TGCAGTGCTAGAGCACTAGCGGGGGCCTCGAACACCGGGGAGCTGTTTTTT
v_call: TRBV7-2; j_call: TRBJ2-1; clone_size: many; d_call: TRBD2; cdr3_aa: CASSLHGGRAGFEQFF; cdr3_nt: TGTGCCAGCAGCTTACATGGAGGGAGGGCCGGGTTTGAGCAGTTCTTC
v_call: TRBV5-1; j_call: TRBJ2-1; clone_size: many; d_call: TRBD2; cdr3_aa: CASSLGPAGGFEQFF; cdr3_nt: TGCGCCAGCAGCTTGGGGCCAGCGGGAGGGTTTGAGCAGTTCTTC
v_call: TRBV5-5; j_call: TRBJ1-5; clone_size: few; d_call: -; cdr3_aa: CASSPSPSGNQPQHF; cdr3_nt: TGTGCCAGCAGCCCGAGCCCCTCAGGGAATCAGCCCCAGCATTTT
v_call: TRBV11-2; j_call: TRBJ2-5; clone_size: many; d_call: TRBD2; cdr3_aa: CASSPSGGLQETQYF; cdr3_nt: TGTGCCAGCAGCCCTAGCGGGGGACTCCAAGAGACCCAGTACTTC
v_call: TRBV2; j_call: TRBJ2-4; clone_size: many; d_call: -; cdr3_aa: CASSEGRINIQYF; cdr3_nt: TGTGCCAGCAGTGAAGGGCGGATTAACATTCAGTACTTC
v_call: TRBV5-1; j_call: TRBJ2-5; clone_size: -; d_call: -; cdr3_aa: CASSFGLVGSGETQYF; cdr3_nt: TGCGCCAGCAGCTTCGGTCTAGTAGGATCGGGGGAGACCCAGTACTTC
v_call: TRBV27; j_call: TRBJ1-6; clone_size: -; d_call: -; cdr3_aa: CASSRTYNSPLHF; cdr3_nt: TGTGCCAGCAGCCGGACCTATAATTCACCCCTCCACTTT
v_call: TRBV7-2; j_call: TRBJ1-5; clone_size: -; d_call: TRBD1; cdr3_aa: CASVKDRGGDQPQHF; cdr3_nt: TGTGCCAGCGTCAAAGACAGGGGGGGTGATCAGCCCCAGCATTTT
v_call: TRBV10-3; j_call: TRBJ2-7; clone_size: -; d_call: -; cdr3_aa: CAISDLGDLSEQYF; cdr3_nt: TGTGCCATCAGTGATCTGGGGGACCTCAGCGAGCAGTACTTC
v_call: TRBV10-3; j_call: TRBJ2-5; clone_size: -; d_call: -; cdr3_aa: CAIRDNQETQYF; cdr3_nt: TGTGCCATCCGGGACAACCAAGAGACCCAGTACTTC
v_call: TRBV5-1; j_call: TRBJ2-5; clone_size: few; d_call: -; cdr3_aa: CASSPSRTEETQYF; cdr3_nt: TGCGCCAGCAGCCCCTCTAGGACAGAAGAGACCCAGTACTTC
v_call: TRBV9; j_call: TRBJ2-1; clone_size: once; d_call: TRBD1; cdr3_aa: CASSGQGEGYNEQFF; cdr3_nt: TGTGCCAGCAGCGGACAGGGCGAAGGATACAATGAGCAGTTCTTC
v_call: TRBV5-1; j_call: TRBJ2-6; clone_size: -; d_call: -; cdr3_aa: CASSLTGPLSGANVLTF; cdr3_nt: TGCGCCAGCAGCTTGACAGGACCGCTCTCTGGGGCCAACGTCCTGACTTTC
v_call: TRBV9; j_call: TRBJ2-5; clone_size: -; d_call: -; cdr3_aa: CASSPGGAQETQYF; cdr3_nt: TGTGCCAGCAGCCCCGGGGGTGCACAAGAGACCCAGTACTTC
v_call: TRBV6-1; j_call: TRBJ1-4; clone_size: many; d_call: -; cdr3_aa: CASSEGLATNEKLFF; cdr3_nt: TGTGCCAGCAGTGAGGGGCTTGCAACTAATGAAAAACTGTTTTTT
v_call: TRBV28; j_call: TRBJ1-3; clone_size: few; d_call: -; cdr3_aa: CASLGPNSGNTIYF; cdr3_nt: TGTGCCAGCCTCGGGCCGAACTCTGGAAACACCATATATTTT